Listed below are T cell receptor beta chains from one sample, sequenced in a study of cytomegalovirus exposure and HLA in healthy donors. Profiled with immunoSEQ multiplex PCR; TCRdb holds only in-frame clones, not every one. The data contain around 120,000 clones, around 75% of them singletons. The source material was PBMCs. Every receptor here comes from a woman aged 18-29 years in good health and CMV-seronegative. Each CDR3 is given with its conserved first and last residue. D genes are given only for firm matches. Part of the rows lack a size; the others show once, few, many or a class for expanded clones.

V	size	J	D	DNA	CDR3
TRBV7-2	NA	TRBJ1-5	NA	TGTGCCAGCAGCTTATTATCCAGGGTTGGGAGCAATCAGCCCCAGCATTTT	CASSLLSRVGSNQPQHF
TRBV27	NA	TRBJ2-5	NA	TGTGCCAGCAGTTCACGCGTAGGAAAGGGGTCGCGAGAGACCCAGTACTTC	CASSSRVGKGSRETQYF
TRBV7-2	NA	TRBJ2-7	TRBD2	TGTGCCAGCAGCGTCGGGGGGACCTACGAGCAGTACTTC	CASSVGGTYEQYF
TRBV30	NA	TRBJ2-2	NA	TGTGCCTGGAGTTTGGGGGGGCTCGGGTCCGGGGAGCTGTTTTTT	CAWSLGGLGSGELFF
TRBV27	NA	TRBJ1-6	TRBD1	TGTGCCAGCAGGCCGGGACAGAGCAATTCACCCCTCCACTTT	CASRPGQSNSPLHF
TRBV29-1	NA	TRBJ1-2	TRBD1	TGCAGCGTTTCTACCTACGGAGGGGGCGTTGGCTACACCTTC	CSVSTYGGGVGYTF
TRBV7-6	few	TRBJ2-7	TRBD2	TGTGCCAGCAGCTCAGTAGCGGGGCACGAGCAGTACTTC	CASSSVAGHEQYF
TRBV10-2	NA	TRBJ2-5	TRBD1	TGCGCCAGCAGTGACCTGTATACTCCGGGACAGGAAGAGACCCAGTACTTC	CASSDLYTPGQEETQYF
TRBV6-1	NA	TRBJ1-2	NA	TGTGCCAGCAGTGGCGACAGCTATGGCTACACCTTC	CASSGDSYGYTF
TRBV11-2	NA	TRBJ1-1	TRBD1	TGTGCCAGCAGCTCGTTAAAGGGACAGGGGGCAACTGAAGCTTTCTTT	CASSSLKGQGATEAFF
TRBV7-9	NA	TRBJ2-7	TRBD2	TGTGCCAGCAGCTCAGGACTAGCGAAGGGGTACGAGCAGTACTTC	CASSSGLAKGYEQYF
TRBV28	NA	TRBJ1-2	NA	TGTGCCAGCAGTTTAGAGAGAGCTTACTATGGCTACACCTTC	CASSLERAYYGYTF
TRBV5-1	NA	TRBJ1-2	NA	TGCGCCAGCAGCCCCGGGCCCCCGGGGGAATACACCTTC	CASSPGPPGEYTF
TRBV6-1	NA	TRBJ1-1	NA	TGTGCCAGCCCGAGTCCGAACACTGAAGCTTTCTTT	CASPSPNTEAFF
TRBV6-4	once	TRBJ1-1	NA	TGTGCCAGCGCCCTATCGAACACTGAAGCTTTCTTT	CASALSNTEAFF
TRBV16	NA	TRBJ1-4	NA	TGTGCCAGCAGCCAATCTCGTGAAAAACTGTTTTTT	CASSQSREKLFF
TRBV14	few	TRBJ1-1	NA	TGTGCCAGCAGCCAAGATTCCGTTGGAGGGTGGAACACTGAAGCTTTCTTT	CASSQDSVGGWNTEAFF
TRBV2	NA	TRBJ1-5	NA	TGTGCCAGCAGTTTCGACGGGAATAGCAATCAGCCCCAGCATTTT	CASSFDGNSNQPQHF
TRBV13	NA	TRBJ1-2	NA	TGTGCCAGCAGCTTTAGGGGCAGGGCAGAAGGCTACACCTTC	CASSFRGRAEGYTF
TRBV29-1	NA	TRBJ1-3	NA	TGCAGCGTTTGCGACAGAACCTCTGGAAACACCATATATTTT	CSVCDRTSGNTIYF
TRBV29-1	NA	TRBJ1-1	NA	TGCAGCGTTGACGGGAGTAGAACCACTGAAGCTTTCTTT	CSVDGSRTTEAFF
TRBV5-6	NA	TRBJ1-1	NA	TGTGCCAGCAGCTCTTTGACAGAGGACGAAGGTGAAGCTTTCTTT	CASSSLTEDEGEAFF
TRBV6-6	few	TRBJ2-6	NA	TGTGCCAGCAGTTACTCCGCTGGGCCTGGGGCCAACGTCCTGACTTTC	CASSYSAGPGANVLTF
TRBV30	once	TRBJ2-7	NA	TGTGCCTGGAGTTTCACGGTGACCTACGAGCAGTACTTC	CAWSFTVTYEQYF
TRBV9	NA	TRBJ2-2	TRBD2	TGTGCCAGCAGCGTAGTGGAAGCTAGCGGGGCCAACACCGGGGAGCTGTTTTTT	CASSVVEASGANTGELFF
TRBV6-5	NA	TRBJ1-1	NA	TGTGCCAGCAGTTACTTTGGGGCTGGGGTAACTGAAGCTTTCTTT	CASSYFGAGVTEAFF
TRBV9	few	TRBJ1-4	TRBD1	TGTGCCAGCAGCGTGACAGGGGGGATCAGCGAAAAACTGTTTTTT	CASSVTGGISEKLFF
TRBV19	NA	TRBJ1-1	TRBD1	TGTGCCAGTAGGGACAGGGGTATGAACACTGAAGCTTTCTTT	CASRDRGMNTEAFF